The present TCR beta chain was sequenced within a study of identical twins. Study observations and caveats: For out-of-frame alpha sequences shared by twins, low generation probability was in excess.

MiXCR, run by TCRdb on the 5' RACE reads, gives a single entry per CDR3 protein. This sample has approximately 600,000 distinct CDR3 sequences, with more than 9% found just once. The CDR3 is made up of 12 amino acids. Per the germline V gene, CDR1 is ENHRY and CDR2 is SYGVKD. Everyone who gave samples was a healthy Caucasian. This clonotype has just a few counts. Its target is unknown. The junction differs from germline at one of its ends, possibly a read error. The data also belong to a second study, concerning yellow fever vaccine responses in identical twins.

The receptor was derived from a young woman in good health. Input material: PBMCs. The chain uses TRBV10-3 and TRBJ2-7; D is unresolved. The CDR3 coding sequence is TGTGCCATCAGTGAGTCTAAGAACGAGCCGTACTTC. It translates to CAISESKNEPYF.